This T cell receptor beta chain was observed in a study of technical replicates of blood from several donors. Method: immunoSEQ multiplex PCR; TCRdb's copy keeps in-frame clones and lacks some. The sample holds roughly 70,000 clones; roughly 90% are singletons and the top ten take 4% to 5%. The CDR3 spans 16 residues. The germline V gene has CDR1 LGHNA and CDR2 YNFKEQ. The ends lost 0 bases at V and 7 bases at J; junction bases unmatched: 6. The origin of this receptor is a human donor in good health. Some clones in this sample may be carry-over from other donors' samples. The V call is TRBV4-2, the J call TRBJ2-3, with 11 bases aligning to TRBD2. The sample comprised PBMCs. DNA for the CDR3: TGTGCCAGCAGCCAAGATAATAGCGGGGGGGCGAATACGCAGTATTTT. Its protein is CASSQDNSGGANTQYF.